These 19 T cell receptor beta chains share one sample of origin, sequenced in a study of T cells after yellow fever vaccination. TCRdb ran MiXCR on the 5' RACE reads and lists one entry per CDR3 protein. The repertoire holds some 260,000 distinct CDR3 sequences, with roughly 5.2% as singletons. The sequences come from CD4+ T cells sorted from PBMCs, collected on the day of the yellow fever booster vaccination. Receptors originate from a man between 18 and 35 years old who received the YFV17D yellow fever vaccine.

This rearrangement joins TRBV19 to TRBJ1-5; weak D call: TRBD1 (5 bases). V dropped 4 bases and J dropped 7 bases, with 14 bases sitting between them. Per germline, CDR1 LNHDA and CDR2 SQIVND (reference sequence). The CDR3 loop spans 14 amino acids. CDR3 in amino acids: CASSRRDFIQPQHF. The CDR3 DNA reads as TGTGCCAGTAGTAGGCGGGACTTTATCCAGCCCCAGCATTTT.

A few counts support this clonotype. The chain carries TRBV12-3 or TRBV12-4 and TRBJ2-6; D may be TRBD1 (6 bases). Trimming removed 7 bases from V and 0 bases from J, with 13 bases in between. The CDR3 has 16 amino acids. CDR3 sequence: CASTSEQGSGANVLTF. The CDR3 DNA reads TGTGCCAGCACCTCCGAACAGGGCTCTGGGGCCAACGTCCTGACTTTC.

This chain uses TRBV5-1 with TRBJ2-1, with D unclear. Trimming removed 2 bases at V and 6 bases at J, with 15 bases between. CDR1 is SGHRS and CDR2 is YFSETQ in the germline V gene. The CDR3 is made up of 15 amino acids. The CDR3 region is CASSLRPIDSNEQFF. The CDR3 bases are TGCGCCAGCAGCTTACGGCCTATAGACTCCAATGAGCAGTTCTTC. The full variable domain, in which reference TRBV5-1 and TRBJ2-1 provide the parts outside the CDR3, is KAGVTQTPRYLIKTRGQQVTLSCSPISGHRSVSWYQQTPGQGLQFLFEYFSETQRNKGNFPGRFSGRQFSNSRSEMNVSTLELGDSALYLCASSLRPIDSNEQFFGPGTRLTVL.

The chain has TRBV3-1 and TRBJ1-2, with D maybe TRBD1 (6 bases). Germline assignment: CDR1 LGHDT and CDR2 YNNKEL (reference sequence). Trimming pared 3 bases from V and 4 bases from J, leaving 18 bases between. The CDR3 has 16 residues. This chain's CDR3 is CASSQAYRAGFYGYTF. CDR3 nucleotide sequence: TGTGCCAGCAGCCAGGCCTACAGGGCGGGGTTCTATGGCTACACCTTC. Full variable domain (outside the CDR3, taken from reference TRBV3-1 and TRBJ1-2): DTAVSQTPKYLVTQMGNDKSIKCEQNLGHDTMYWYKQDSKKFLKIMFSYNNKELIINETVPNRFSPKSPDKAHLNLHINSLELGDSAVYFCASSQAYRAGFYGYTFGSGTRLTVV.

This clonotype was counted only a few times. CDR3 nucleotides: TGCGCCAGCAGCTTGGAGGCCACCGGGGAGCTGTTTTTT. Translated: CASSLEATGELFF. The J gene is TRBJ2-2, the V gene TRBV5-1; no clear D. The CDR3 has 13 residues. The germline V gene has CDR1 SGHRS and CDR2 YFSETQ. Trimming removed 0 bases from V and 4 bases from J, with 4 bases in between.

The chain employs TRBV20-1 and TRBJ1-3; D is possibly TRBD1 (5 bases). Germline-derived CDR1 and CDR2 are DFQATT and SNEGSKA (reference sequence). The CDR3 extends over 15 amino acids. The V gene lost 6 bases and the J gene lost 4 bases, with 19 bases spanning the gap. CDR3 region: CSASRDPPPGNTIYF. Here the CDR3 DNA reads TGCAGTGCATCCCGGGACCCACCTCCGGGAAACACCATATATTTT.

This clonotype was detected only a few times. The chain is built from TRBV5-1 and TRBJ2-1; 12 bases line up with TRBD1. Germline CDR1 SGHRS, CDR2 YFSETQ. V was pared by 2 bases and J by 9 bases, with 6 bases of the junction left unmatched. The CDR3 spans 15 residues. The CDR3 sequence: CASSLRDRGQGEQFF. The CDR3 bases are TGCGCCAGCAGCTTAAGGGACAGGGGGCAGGGTGAGCAGTTCTTC.

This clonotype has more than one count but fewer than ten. The CDR3 is CASSSKRQSTDTQYF. Written as DNA, the CDR3 is TGTGCCAGCAGCTCCAAAAGACAGAGCACAGATACGCAGTATTTT. The chain recombines TRBV11-2 with TRBJ2-3; tentatively, D is TRBD1 (5 bases). The V end was cut by 4 bases, the J end by 0 bases, with 11 bases between. Germline loops: CDR1 SGHAT, CDR2 FQNNGV. There are 15 residues in the CDR3.

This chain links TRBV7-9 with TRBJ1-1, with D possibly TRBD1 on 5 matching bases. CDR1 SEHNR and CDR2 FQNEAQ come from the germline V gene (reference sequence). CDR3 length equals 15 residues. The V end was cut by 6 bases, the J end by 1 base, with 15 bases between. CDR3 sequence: CASSRGRGENTEAFF. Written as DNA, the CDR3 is TGTGCCAGCAGTCGGGGGAGAGGGGAGAACACTGAAGCTTTCTTT.

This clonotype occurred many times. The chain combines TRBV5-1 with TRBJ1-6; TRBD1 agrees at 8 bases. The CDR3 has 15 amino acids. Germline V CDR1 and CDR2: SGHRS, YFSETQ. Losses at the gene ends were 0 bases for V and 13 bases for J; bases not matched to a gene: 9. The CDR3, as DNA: TGCGCCAGCAGCTTGGCGTGGGGGACAGGAGGTCCCCTCCACTTT. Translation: CASSLAWGTGGPLHF.

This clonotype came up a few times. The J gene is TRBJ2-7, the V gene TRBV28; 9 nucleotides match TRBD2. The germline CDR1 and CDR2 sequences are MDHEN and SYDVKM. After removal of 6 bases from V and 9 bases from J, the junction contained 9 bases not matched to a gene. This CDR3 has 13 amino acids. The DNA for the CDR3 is TGTGCCAGCAGGTTAGCGGGGGCCGGCGGGCAGTACGTC. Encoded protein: CASRLAGAGGQYV.

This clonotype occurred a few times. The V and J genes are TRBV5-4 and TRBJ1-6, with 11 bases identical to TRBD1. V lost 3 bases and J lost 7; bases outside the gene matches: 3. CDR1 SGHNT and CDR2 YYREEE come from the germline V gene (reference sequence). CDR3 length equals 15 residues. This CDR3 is CASSSRTGGNSPLHF. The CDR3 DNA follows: TGTGCCAGCAGCTCCCGGACAGGGGGCAATTCACCCCTCCACTTT.

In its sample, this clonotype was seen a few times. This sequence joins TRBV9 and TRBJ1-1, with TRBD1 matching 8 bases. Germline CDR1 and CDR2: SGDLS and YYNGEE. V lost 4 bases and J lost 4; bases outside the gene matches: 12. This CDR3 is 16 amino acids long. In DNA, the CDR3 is TGTGCCAGCAGCCCGAGGACAGGGACCTTCTCCACTGAAGCTTTCTTT. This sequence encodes CASSPRTGTFSTEAFF.

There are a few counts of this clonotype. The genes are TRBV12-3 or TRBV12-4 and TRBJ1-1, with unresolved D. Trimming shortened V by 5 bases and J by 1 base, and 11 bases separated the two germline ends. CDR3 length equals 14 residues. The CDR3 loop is CASSQFTGNTEAFF. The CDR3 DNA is TGTGCCAGCAGTCAATTTACTGGGAACACTGAAGCTTTCTTT.

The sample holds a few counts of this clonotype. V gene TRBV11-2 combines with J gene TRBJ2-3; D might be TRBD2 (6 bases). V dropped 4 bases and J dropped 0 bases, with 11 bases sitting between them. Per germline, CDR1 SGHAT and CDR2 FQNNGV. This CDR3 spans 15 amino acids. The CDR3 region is CASSYWGDSTDTQYF. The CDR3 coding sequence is TGTGCCAGCAGCTACTGGGGGGATAGCACAGATACGCAGTATTTT.

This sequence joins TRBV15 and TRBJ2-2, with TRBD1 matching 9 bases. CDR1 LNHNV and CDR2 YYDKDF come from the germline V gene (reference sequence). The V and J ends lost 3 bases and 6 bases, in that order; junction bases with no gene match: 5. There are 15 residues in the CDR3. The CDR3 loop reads CATSSGQGRAGELFF. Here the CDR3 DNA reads TGTGCCACCAGCAGCGGACAGGGGAGAGCCGGGGAGCTGTTTTTT.

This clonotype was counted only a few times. The DNA of the CDR3 is TGTGCCAGGGGACAGTGGGGCTCTCTGGTACCCCTCCACTTT. Amino acids: CARGQWGSLVPLHF. The chain links TRBV5-4 to TRBJ1-6, with 7 positions matching TRBD1. J was trimmed by 12 bases and V by 8 bases; bases with no gene match: 14. CDR1 and CDR2 from the germline V gene are SGHNT and YYREEE (reference sequence). The CDR3 has 14 residues.

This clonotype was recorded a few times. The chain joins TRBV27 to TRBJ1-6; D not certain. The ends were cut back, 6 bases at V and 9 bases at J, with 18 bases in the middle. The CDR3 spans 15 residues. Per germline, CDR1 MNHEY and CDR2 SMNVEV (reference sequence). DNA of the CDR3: TGTGCCAGCAGCTCATTCGAGCGGCGGGGTTCACCCCTCCACTTT. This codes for CASSSFERRGSPLHF.

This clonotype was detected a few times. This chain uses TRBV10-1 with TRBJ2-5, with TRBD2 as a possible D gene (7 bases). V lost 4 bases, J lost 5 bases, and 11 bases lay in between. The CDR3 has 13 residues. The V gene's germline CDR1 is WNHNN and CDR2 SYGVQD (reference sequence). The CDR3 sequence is CASSAGGMETQYF. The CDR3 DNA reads TGCGCCAGCAGTGCGGGGGGCATGGAGACCCAGTACTTC.